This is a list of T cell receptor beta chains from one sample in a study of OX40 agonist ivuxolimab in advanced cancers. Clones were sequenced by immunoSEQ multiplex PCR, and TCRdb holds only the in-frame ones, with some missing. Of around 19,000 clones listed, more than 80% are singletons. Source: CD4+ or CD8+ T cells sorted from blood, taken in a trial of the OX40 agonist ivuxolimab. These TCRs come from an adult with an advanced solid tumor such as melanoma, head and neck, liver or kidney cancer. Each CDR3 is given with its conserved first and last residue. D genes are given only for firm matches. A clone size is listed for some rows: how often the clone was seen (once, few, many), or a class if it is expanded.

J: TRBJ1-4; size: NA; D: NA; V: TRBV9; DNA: TGTGCCAGCAGCGCCCCGTATAATGAAAAACTGTTTTTT; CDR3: CASSAPYNEKLFF
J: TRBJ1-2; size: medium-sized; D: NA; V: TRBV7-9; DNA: TGTGCCAGCAGCTCTCTCCCGGGACGACTAGGAGATAACTATGGCTACACCTTC; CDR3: CASSSLPGRLGDNYGYTF
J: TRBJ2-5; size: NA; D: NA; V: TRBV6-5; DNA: TGTGCCAGCAGTTACTCGACCAGGGGCGCTGAGACCCAGTACTTC; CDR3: CASSYSTRGAETQYF
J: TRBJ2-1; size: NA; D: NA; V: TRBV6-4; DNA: TGTGCCAGCAGTGACGGGGACAACTACAATGAGCAGTTCTTC; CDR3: CASSDGDNYNEQFF
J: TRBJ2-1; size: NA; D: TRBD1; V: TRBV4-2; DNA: TGTGCCAGCAGCCAAGACCTAGGACAGGGGGTCAATGAGCAGTTCTTC; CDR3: CASSQDLGQGVNEQFF
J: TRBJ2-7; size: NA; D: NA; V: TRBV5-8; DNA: TGTGCCAGCAGCTCGGACAGCGTGGGGGAGCAGTACTTC; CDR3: CASSSDSVGEQYF
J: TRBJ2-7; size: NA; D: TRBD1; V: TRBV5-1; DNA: TGCGCCAGCAGATGGACAGGGGGCGAGCAGTACTTC; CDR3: CASRWTGGEQYF
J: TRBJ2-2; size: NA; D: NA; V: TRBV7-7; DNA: TGTGCCAGCAGCTTAGGACAGGCGGGCTCCGGGGAGCTGTTTTTT; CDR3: CASSLGQAGSGELFF
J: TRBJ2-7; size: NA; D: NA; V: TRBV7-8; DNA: TGTGCCAGCAGTGCGCTTATCGACGGATACGAGCAGTACTTC; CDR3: CASSALIDGYEQYF
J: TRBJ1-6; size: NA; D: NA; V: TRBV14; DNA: TGTGCCAGCAGCCAAGACGGTTCTCCCCATAATTCACCCCTCCACTTT; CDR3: CASSQDGSPHNSPLHF
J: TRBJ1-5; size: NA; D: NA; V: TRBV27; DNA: TGTGCCAGCAGCCCCTCCACCCAGGTCCTCGAGCCCCAGCATTTT; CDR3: CASSPSTQVLEPQHF
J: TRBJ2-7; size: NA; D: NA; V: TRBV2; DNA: TGTGCCAGCAGTGAAGAGGGACCGAGCTCCTACGAGCAGTACTTC; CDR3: CASSEEGPSSYEQYF
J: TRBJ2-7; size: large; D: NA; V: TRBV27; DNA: TGTGCCAGCAGTTACGGGAGCGCCTACGAGCAGTACTTC; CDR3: CASSYGSAYEQYF
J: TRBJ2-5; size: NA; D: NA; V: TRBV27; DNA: TGTGCCAGCAGTAGAGGAGAGACCCAGTACTTC; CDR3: CASSRGETQYF
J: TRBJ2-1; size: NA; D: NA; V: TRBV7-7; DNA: TGTGCCAGCAGCTTAAGAGGCGCGGCTGAGCAGTTCTTC; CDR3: CASSLRGAAEQFF
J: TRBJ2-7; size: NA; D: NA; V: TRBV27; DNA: TGTGCCATCAAGGTCCGGGCAGAGGATCCGAGGGAGCAGTACTTC; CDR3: CAIKVRAEDPREQYF
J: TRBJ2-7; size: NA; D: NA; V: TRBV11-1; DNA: TGTGCCAGCAGTCAAGGGCTGGCCGAGCAGTACTTC; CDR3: CASSQGLAEQYF
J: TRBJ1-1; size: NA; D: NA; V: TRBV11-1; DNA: TGTGCCAGCAACTATTTCGGGGCCGTCACTGAAGCTTTCTTT; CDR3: CASNYFGAVTEAFF
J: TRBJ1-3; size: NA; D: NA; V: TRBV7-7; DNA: TGTGCCAGCAGCTTAGGGGAGACCCGAAACACCATATATTTT; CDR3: CASSLGETRNTIYF
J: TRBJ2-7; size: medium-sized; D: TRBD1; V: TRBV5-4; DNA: TGTGCCAGCAGCACCTGGACAGGGGACGAGCAGTACTTC; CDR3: CASSTWTGDEQYF
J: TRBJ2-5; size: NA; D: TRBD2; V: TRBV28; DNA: TGTGCCAGCAGTTGGCGGGGGGGCCAAGAGACCCAGTACTTC; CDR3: CASSWRGGQETQYF
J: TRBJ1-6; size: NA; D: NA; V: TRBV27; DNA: TGTGCCAGCAGTTCGGGACATTTGCCTTATAATTCACCCCTCCACTTT; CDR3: CASSSGHLPYNSPLHF
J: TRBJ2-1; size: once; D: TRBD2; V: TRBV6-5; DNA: TGTGCCAGCAGCCTTAGCGGGACCCACTACAATGAGCAGTTCTTC; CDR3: CASSLSGTHYNEQFF
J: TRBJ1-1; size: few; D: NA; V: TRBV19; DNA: TGTGCCAGTAGTCACCTGAACACTGAAGCTTTCTTT; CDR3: CASSHLNTEAFF
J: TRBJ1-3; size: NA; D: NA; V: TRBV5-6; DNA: TGTGCCAGCAGCTACCCGACGGTTACGGGAAACACCATATATTTT; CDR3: CASSYPTVTGNTIYF
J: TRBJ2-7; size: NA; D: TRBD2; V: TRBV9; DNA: TGTGCCAGCAGCTCCCCCCTAGCGGGGGGTAACGACGAGCAGTACTTC; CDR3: CASSSPLAGGNDEQYF
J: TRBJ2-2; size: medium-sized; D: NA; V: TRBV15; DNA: TGTGCCACCAGCAGAGATAACCCAGACTACCGGGAGCTGTTTTTT; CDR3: CATSRDNPDYRELFF
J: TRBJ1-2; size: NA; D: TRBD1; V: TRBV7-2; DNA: TGTGCCAGCAGCCTAGATAGGGGGACAGGGGAAGGTTATGGCTACACCTTC; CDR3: CASSLDRGTGEGYGYTF
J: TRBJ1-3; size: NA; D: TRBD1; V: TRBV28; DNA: TGTGCCAGCAGTTTCAGACAGGGTGGAAACACCATATATTTT; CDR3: CASSFRQGGNTIYF
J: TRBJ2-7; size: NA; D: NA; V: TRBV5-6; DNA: TGTGCCAGCAGCTATGCGAGGGGACACGAGCAGTACTTC; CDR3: CASSYARGHEQYF
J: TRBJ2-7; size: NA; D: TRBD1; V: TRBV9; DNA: TGTGCCAGCAGCGTAGCCCAGACAGGGGATCGCTACGAGCAGTACTTC; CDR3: CASSVAQTGDRYEQYF
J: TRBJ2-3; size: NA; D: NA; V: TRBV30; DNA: TGTGCCTGGAATGAGGGCACAGATACGCAGTATTTT; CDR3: CAWNEGTDTQYF
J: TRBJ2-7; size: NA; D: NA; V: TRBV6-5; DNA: TGTGCCAGCTTCAGGAGCTCCTACGAGCAGTACTTC; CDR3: CASFRSSYEQYF
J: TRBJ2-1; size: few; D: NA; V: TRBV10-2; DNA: TGCGCCAGCAGTGGTGCCTACAATGAGCAGTTCTTC; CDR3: CASSGAYNEQFF
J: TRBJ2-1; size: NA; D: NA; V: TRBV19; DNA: TGTGCCAGTACCATAACAGCGGCCGTGGATGAGCAGTTCTTC; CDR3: CASTITAAVDEQFF
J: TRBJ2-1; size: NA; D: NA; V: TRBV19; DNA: TGTGCCAGTAGTCGCGGGGAGAAGTTCTTC; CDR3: CASSRGEKFF
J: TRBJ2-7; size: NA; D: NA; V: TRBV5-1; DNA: TGCGCCAGCAGCTTGGCCGGGGCCAACTCCTACGAGCAGTACTTC; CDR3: CASSLAGANSYEQYF
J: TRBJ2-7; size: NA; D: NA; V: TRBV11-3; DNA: TGTGCCAGCAGCTTGACAGGTGCGGAGCAGTACTTC; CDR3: CASSLTGAEQYF
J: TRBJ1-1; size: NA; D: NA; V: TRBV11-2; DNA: TGTGCCAGCAGCCTAGGCGGGGATGAAGCTTTCTTT; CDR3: CASSLGGDEAFF
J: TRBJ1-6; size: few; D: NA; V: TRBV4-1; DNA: TGCGCCAGCAGCCAAGATCCAGGGCGTAATTCACCCCTCCACTTT; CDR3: CASSQDPGRNSPLHF
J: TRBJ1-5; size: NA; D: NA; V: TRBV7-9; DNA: TGTGCCAGCAGCTTAGCGACAGTGAGCAATCAGCCCCAGCATTTT; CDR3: CASSLATVSNQPQHF
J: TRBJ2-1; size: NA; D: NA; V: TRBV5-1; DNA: TGCGCCAGCAGCTTGGAAGGGGGGTCCTACAATGAGCAGTTCTTC; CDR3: CASSLEGGSYNEQFF
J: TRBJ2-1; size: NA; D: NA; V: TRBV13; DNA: TGTGCCAGCAAAGAAAGGGGGGCGAGCAATGAGCAGTTCTTC; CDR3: CASKERGASNEQFF
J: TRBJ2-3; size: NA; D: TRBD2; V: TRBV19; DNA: TGTGCCTCCCACCCTGGTACTAGCGGGGGTAGGGCGCAGTATTTT; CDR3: CASHPGTSGGRAQYF
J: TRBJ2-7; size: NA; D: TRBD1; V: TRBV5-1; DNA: TGCGCCAGCAGCTTGGACAGGGGGACCTACGAGCAGTACTTC; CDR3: CASSLDRGTYEQYF
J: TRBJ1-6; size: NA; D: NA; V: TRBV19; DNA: TGTGCCAGTAGTCCTGATCAGCGGAGCTCCTATAATTCACCCCTCCACTTT; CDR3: CASSPDQRSSYNSPLHF
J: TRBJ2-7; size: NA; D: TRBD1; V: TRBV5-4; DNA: TGTGCCAGCAGCCGGCCCGCGGGGGGACAGGGGGTTCGGAGCTACGAGCAGTACTTC; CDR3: CASSRPAGGQGVRSYEQYF